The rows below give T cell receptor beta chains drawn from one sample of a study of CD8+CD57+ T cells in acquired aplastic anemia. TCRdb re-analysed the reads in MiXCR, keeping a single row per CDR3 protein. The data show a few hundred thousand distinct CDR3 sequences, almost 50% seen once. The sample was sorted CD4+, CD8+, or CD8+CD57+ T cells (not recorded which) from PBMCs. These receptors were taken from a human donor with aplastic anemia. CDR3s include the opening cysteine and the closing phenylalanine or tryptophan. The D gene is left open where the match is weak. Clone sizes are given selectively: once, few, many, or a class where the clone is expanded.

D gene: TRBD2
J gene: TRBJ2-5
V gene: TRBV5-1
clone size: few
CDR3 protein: CASGPRTSGAQETQYF
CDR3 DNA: TGCGCCAGCGGCCCTAGGACTAGCGGGGCCCAAGAGACCCAGTACTTC

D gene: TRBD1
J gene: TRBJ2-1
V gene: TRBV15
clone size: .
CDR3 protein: CATSRDRVVNEQFF
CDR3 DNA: TGTGCCACCAGCCGGGACAGGGTGGTGAATGAGCAGTTCTTC

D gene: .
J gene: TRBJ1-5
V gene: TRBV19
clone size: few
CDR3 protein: CASSFRRGEGGETQHF
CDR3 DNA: TGTGCCAGTAGTTTCCGTAGGGGCGAGGGGGGAGAGACCCAGCATTTT

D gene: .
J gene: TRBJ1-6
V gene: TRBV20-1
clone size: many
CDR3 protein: CSARGLQGNSPLHF
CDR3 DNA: TGCAGTGCTAGGGGCTTGCAGGGGAATTCACCCCTCCACTTT

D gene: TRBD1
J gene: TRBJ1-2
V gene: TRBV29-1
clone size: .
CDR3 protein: CSVAGQGSNYGYTF
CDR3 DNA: TGCAGCGTGGCCGGACAGGGTTCTAACTATGGCTACACCTTC

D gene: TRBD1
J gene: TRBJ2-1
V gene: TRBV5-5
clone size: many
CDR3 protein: CASSLVSGGGEQFF
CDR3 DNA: TGTGCCAGCAGCTTGGTGTCAGGGGGCGGTGAGCAGTTCTTC

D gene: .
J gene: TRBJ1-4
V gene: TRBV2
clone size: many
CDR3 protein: CAAGGANEKLFF
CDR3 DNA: TGTGCCGCGGGGGGAGCGAATGAAAAACTGTTTTTT

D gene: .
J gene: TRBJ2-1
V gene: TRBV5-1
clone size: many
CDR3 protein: CASRVDREGQFF
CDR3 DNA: TGCGCCAGCAGGGTGGACAGGGAGGGGCAGTTCTTC

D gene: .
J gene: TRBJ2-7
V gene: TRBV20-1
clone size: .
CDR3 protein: CSARAGEQYF
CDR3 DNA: TGCAGTGCTAGAGCGGGCGAGCAGTACTTC

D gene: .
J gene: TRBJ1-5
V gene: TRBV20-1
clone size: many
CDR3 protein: CSARAADSYSNQPQHF
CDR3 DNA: TGCAGTGCTAGAGCCGCGGACAGCTATAGCAATCAGCCCCAGCATTTT

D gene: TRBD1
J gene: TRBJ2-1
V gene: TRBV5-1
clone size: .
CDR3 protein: CASRGQISYNEQFF
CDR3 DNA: TGCGCCAGCAGGGGACAGATCTCCTACAATGAGCAGTTCTTC

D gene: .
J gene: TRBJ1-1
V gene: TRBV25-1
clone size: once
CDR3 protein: CASSDATGRGTEAFF
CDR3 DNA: TGTGCCAGCAGTGACGCCACAGGGCGAGGGACTGAAGCTTTCTTT

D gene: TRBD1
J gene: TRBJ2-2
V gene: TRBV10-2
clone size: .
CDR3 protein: CASSDPDRGLTGELFF
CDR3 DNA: TGCGCCAGCAGTGACCCGGACAGGGGGCTCACCGGGGAGCTGTTTTTT

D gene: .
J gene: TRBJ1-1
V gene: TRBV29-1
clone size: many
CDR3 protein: CSVEREGPLNTEAFF
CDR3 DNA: TGCAGCGTTGAAAGGGAGGGCCCCCTGAACACTGAAGCTTTCTTT

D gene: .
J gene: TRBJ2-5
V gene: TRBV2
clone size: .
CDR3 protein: CASSEGPLETQYF
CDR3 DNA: TGTGCCAGCAGTGAAGGACCGCTTGAGACCCAGTACTTC

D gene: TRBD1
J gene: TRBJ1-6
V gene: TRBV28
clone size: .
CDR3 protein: CASSLPTTGSNSPLHF
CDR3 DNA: TGTGCCAGCAGTTTACCAACGACAGGGAGTAATTCACCCCTCCACTTT

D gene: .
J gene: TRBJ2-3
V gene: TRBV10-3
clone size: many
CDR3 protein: CAIAQGLSTDTQYF
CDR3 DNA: TGTGCCATCGCTCAGGGGCTCTCCACAGATACGCAGTATTTT

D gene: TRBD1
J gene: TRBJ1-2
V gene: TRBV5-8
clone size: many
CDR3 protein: CASSFRQGTGYGYTF
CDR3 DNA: TGTGCCAGCAGCTTCCGACAGGGTACGGGCTATGGCTACACCTTC

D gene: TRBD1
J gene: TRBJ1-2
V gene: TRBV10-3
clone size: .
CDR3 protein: CAISESGQGGYGYTF
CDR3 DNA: TGTGCCATCAGTGAGTCGGGACAGGGGGGCTATGGCTACACCTTC

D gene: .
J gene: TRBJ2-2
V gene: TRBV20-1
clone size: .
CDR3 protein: CSARYQNTGELFF
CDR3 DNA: TGCAGTGCTAGATACCAGAACACCGGGGAGCTGTTTTTT

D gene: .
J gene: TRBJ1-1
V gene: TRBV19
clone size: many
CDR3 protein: CASSTGRGEAFF
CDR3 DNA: TGTGCCAGTAGTACCGGCAGGGGTGAAGCTTTCTTT

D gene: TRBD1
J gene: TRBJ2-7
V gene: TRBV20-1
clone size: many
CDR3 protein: CSAIRDRGNEQYF
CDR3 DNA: TGCAGTGCTATAAGGGACAGGGGCAACGAGCAGTACTTC

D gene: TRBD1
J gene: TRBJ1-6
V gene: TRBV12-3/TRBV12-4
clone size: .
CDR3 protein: CASSWDRGGSPLHF
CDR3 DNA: TGTGCCAGCAGTTGGGACAGGGGCGGGTCACCCCTCCACTTT

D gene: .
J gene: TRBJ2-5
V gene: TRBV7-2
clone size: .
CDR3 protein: CASSRDLETQYF
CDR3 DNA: TGTGCCAGCAGTCGCGACTTGGAGACCCAGTACTTC

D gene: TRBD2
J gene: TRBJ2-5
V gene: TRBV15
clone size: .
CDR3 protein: CATSDLSASGQETQYF
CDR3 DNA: TGTGCCACCAGTGATTTGTCGGCTAGCGGGCAAGAGACCCAGTACTTC

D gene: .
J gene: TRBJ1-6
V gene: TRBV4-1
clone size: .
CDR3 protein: CASSQDGGHSTAYNSPLHF
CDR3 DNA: TGCGCCAGCAGCCAAGATGGGGGACATTCGACTGCTTATAATTCACCCCTCCACTTT

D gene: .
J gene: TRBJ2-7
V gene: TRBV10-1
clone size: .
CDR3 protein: CASSETTSEQYF
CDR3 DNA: TGCGCCAGCAGTGAGACCACGTCGGAGCAGTACTTC